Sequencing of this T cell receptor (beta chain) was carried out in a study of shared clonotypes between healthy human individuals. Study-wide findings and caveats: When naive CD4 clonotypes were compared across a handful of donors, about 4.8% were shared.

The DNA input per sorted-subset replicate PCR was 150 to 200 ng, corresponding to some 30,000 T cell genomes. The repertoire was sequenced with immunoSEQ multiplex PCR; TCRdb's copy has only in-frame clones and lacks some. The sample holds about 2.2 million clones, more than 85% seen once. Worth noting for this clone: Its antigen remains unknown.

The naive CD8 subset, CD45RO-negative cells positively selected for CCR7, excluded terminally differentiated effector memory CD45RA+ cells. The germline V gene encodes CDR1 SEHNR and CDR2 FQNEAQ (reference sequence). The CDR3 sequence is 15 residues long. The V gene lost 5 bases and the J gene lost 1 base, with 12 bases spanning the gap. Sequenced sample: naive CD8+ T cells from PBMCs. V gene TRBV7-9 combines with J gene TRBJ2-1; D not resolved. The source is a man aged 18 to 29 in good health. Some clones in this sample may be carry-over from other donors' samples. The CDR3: CASSRLVGSYNEQFF. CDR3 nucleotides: TGTGCCAGCAGCCGCCTGGTAGGTTCCTACAATGAGCAGTTCTTC.